The sequence of this T cell receptor (beta chain) was determined in a study of spatial heterogeneity in lung cancer. Noted time point: sample taken at primary tumor resection. From tumor, nontumor lung or frozen PBMC, whole RNA was taken unsorted for sequencing. Donation came from 70 or so patients with untreated early-stage non-small cell lung cancer. V shed 0 bases and J shed 0 bases, with 5 bases lying between them. Germline CDR1 and CDR2: SGHRS and YFSETQ. The CDR3 has 14 amino acids. This clonotype occurred many times. TCRdb re-analysed the 5' RACE reads in MiXCR, keeping a single row per CDR3 protein. The sample has over 50,000 distinct CDR3 sequences, 8% to 9% seen once.

The sample here was PBMCs, taken at surgery. This chain uses TRBV5-1 with TRBJ2-3; the D gene could be TRBD1 or TRBD2 (5 bases each). The source of this sequence is a female donor with early-stage non-small cell lung cancer. In nucleotides, the CDR3 is TGCGCCAGCAGCTTGGGGGACAGCACAGATACGCAGTATTTT. It translates to CASSLGDSTDTQYF.